The rows below give T cell receptor beta chains drawn from one sample of a study of response to subunit inactivated influenza vaccine. Using its own MiXCR run on the RT-PCR reads, TCRdb lists one record per CDR3 protein. The top ten hold less than 2.5% of the sample, which has about half a million distinct CDR3 sequences, 25% seen once. Sequenced material: CD4+ T cells sorted from PBMCs, taken less than 6 days after vaccination. The source is a man aged 50 to 59 who received an inactivated influenza vaccine. Each CDR3 is given with its conserved first and last residue. A D gene is named only where the DNA matches it firmly. The size field is filled for only some rows; it gives once, few, many or a size class.

clone size	CDR3 length	V gene	D gene	J gene	CDR3 protein	CDR3 DNA
.	14	TRBV10-3	.	TRBJ2-5	CAIRGDIRGETQYF	TGTGCCATCAGGGGGGATATCAGAGGGGAGACCCAGTACTTC
.	16	TRBV4-2	TRBD1	TRBJ2-5	CASSHGPGQGQGTQYF	TGTGCCAGCAGCCACGGCCCGGGACAGGGCCAAGGGACCCAGTACTTC
.	14	TRBV9	.	TRBJ2-3	CASTLGGFTDTQYF	TGTGCCAGCACCCTAGGGGGATTCACAGATACGCAGTATTTT
few	13	TRBV6-2/TRBV6-3	.	TRBJ2-7	CASRENRGGEQYF	TGTGCCAGCAGAGAGAACAGGGGGGGCGAGCAGTACTTC
.	15	TRBV5-1	.	TRBJ2-3	CASSFLAGAGDTQYF	TGCGCCAGCAGCTTTTTGGCGGGGGCAGGAGATACGCAGTATTTT
few	14	TRBV30	TRBD2	TRBJ2-7	CAWSSRGVSNEQYF	TGTGCCTGGAGTTCCCGGGGGGTGTCGAACGAGCAGTACTTC
.	16	TRBV10-3	TRBD2	TRBJ2-5	CAIRGGSSGFSETQYF	TGTGCCATCAGGGGGGGGTCTAGCGGTTTTTCAGAGACCCAGTACTTC
few	17	TRBV20-1	TRBD1	TRBJ2-5	CSARDPLRTGGSETQYF	TGCAGTGCTAGAGATCCCCTTCGGACAGGGGGCTCGGAGACCCAGTACTTC
.	17	TRBV30	.	TRBJ2-3	CAWTNILGRDEADTQYF	TGTGCCTGGACCAATATCCTCGGACGGGACGAGGCAGATACGCAGTATTTT
few	12	TRBV15	.	TRBJ1-2	CATRGGNYGYTF	TGTGCCACCAGGGGCGGCAACTATGGCTACACCTTC
few	15	TRBV2	.	TRBJ1-4	CASSFDRATNEKLFF	TGTGCCAGCAGTTTTGACAGAGCAACTAATGAAAAACTGTTTTTT
.	13	TRBV24-1	.	TRBJ2-4	CATSRSGGDIQYF	TGTGCCACCAGCAGGTCCGGCGGGGACATTCAGTACTTC
.	12	TRBV3-1	.	TRBJ1-2	CASSQRTYGYTF	TGTGCCAGCAGCCAACGAACGTATGGCTACACCTTC
many	14	TRBV5-1	TRBD1	TRBJ2-7	CASSLGQGAYEQYF	TGCGCCAGCAGCTTGGGACAGGGTGCCTACGAGCAGTACTTC
few	16	TRBV12-3/TRBV12-4	.	TRBJ2-1	CASSFVRDTLYNEQFF	TGTGCCAGCAGTTTCGTCCGAGACACCCTATACAATGAGCAGTTCTTC
.	17	TRBV12-3/TRBV12-4	TRBD2	TRBJ2-2	CASRLGLAGSYTGELFF	TGTGCCAGCAGACTGGGACTAGCGGGATCGTACACCGGGGAGCTGTTTTTT
few	16	TRBV12-3/TRBV12-4	.	TRBJ1-5	CASSPRTEYSNQPQHF	TGTGCCAGCAGTCCACGGACAGAATATAGCAATCAGCCCCAGCATTTT
few	15	TRBV20-1	TRBD1	TRBJ1-1	CSAPPQGAVNTEAFF	TGCAGTGCACCTCCACAGGGGGCGGTGAACACTGAAGCTTTCTTT
few	14	TRBV20-1	.	TRBJ1-2	CSAKTEGNNYGYTF	TGCAGTGCCAAAACAGAGGGCAACAACTATGGCTACACCTTC
.	12	TRBV6-2/TRBV6-3	.	TRBJ2-3	CASRSVADTQYF	TGTGCCAGCAGATCCGTGGCAGATACGCAGTATTTT
.	13	TRBV20-1	.	TRBJ2-7	CSARESPLDEQYF	TGCAGTGCTAGAGAATCTCCTCTGGACGAGCAGTACTTC
.	17	TRBV7-2	TRBD2	TRBJ2-4	CASSPPRGAGGKNIQYF	TGTGCCAGCAGCCCCCCAAGGGGGGCGGGGGGGAAAAACATTCAGTACTTC
.	15	TRBV5-1	.	TRBJ1-4	CASSLDWGTNEKLFF	TGCGCCAGCAGCTTGGATTGGGGTACTAATGAAAAACTGTTTTTT
.	12	TRBV12-3/TRBV12-4	.	TRBJ1-1	CASSSGGPLKFF	TGTGCCAGCAGTTCGGGGGGACCGCTCAAATTCTTT
.	17	TRBV7-6	.	TRBJ2-2	CASSLEATLRQSGELFF	TGTGCCAGCAGCTTAGAAGCTACCCTCCGACAGTCCGGGGAGCTGTTTTTT
.	15	TRBV12-3/TRBV12-4	.	TRBJ2-7	CASSATSQASYEQYF	TGTGCCAGCAGTGCCACTTCACAGGCTTCCTACGAGCAGTACTTC
few	15	TRBV3-1	.	TRBJ2-2	CASSQDSGRTGELFF	TGTGCCAGCAGCCAAGATTCTGGACGGACCGGGGAGCTGTTTTTT
.	15	TRBV29-1	.	TRBJ1-1	CSVAQGGHEPTEAFF	TGCAGCGTAGCTCAGGGTGGACATGAACCCACTGAAGCTTTCTTT
few	14	TRBV11-3	.	TRBJ2-3	CASSLSSVSDTQYF	TGTGCCAGCAGCTTGTCTAGCGTGTCAGATACGCAGTATTTT
many	14	TRBV5-1	.	TRBJ2-2	CASREQGNTGELFF	TGCGCCAGCAGAGAGCAGGGGAACACCGGGGAGCTGTTTTTT
few	12	TRBV30	.	TRBJ1-1	CAWSVQLVGDNF	TGTGCCTGGAGTGTACAGTTGGTCGGGGATAACTTT
.	17	TRBV5-1	TRBD1	TRBJ2-5	CASSWNGGTGFDQTQYF	TGCGCCAGCAGCTGGAATGGCGGGACAGGTTTTGATCAGACCCAGTACTTC
few	11	TRBV12-3/TRBV12-4	.	TRBJ2-5	CASSFSIFQYF	TGTGCCAGCAGTTTTTCAATTTTCCAGTACTTC
few	15	TRBV20-1	.	TRBJ2-7	CSARPASKPPYEQYF	TGCAGTGCTAGACCGGCATCCAAACCTCCCTACGAGCAGTACTTC
.	15	TRBV20-1	.	TRBJ2-7	CSARDVRDGTYEQYF	TGCAGTGCTAGAGATGTCCGGGACGGTACCTACGAGCAGTACTTC
.	14	TRBV29-1	.	TRBJ2-7	CSVEFERAPYEQYF	TGCAGCGTTGAATTCGAGAGGGCCCCCTACGAGCAGTACTTC
.	14	TRBV7-2	TRBD2	TRBJ2-1	CASSLRTSGNEQFF	TGTGCCAGCAGCTTGAGGACTAGCGGCAATGAGCAGTTCTTC
.	15	TRBV30	.	TRBJ2-7	CAWSPNLAYPYEQYF	TGTGCCTGGAGTCCGAACTTAGCGTATCCCTACGAGCAGTACTTC
.	14	TRBV10-3	TRBD1	TRBJ2-4	CANWGGQEKNIQYF	TGTGCCAACTGGGGCGGACAGGAAAAAAACATTCAGTACTTC
.	12	TRBV5-6	.	TRBJ2-7	CASSLLLYEQYF	TGTGCCAGCAGCTTGCTGCTTTACGAGCAGTACTTC
once	15	TRBV7-2	TRBD2	TRBJ2-1	CASSVSGGPYNEQFF	TGTGCCAGCAGCGTTAGCGGGGGGCCCTACAATGAGCAGTTCTTC
few	13	TRBV4-1	.	TRBJ1-5	CASSQAGFQPQHF	TGCGCCAGCAGCCAAGCGGGGTTCCAGCCCCAGCATTTT